Presented here are 16 T cell receptor beta chains from one specimen sequenced in a study of T-cell memory formation after mild COVID-19. From the 5' RACE reads, TCRdb called clonotypes with MiXCR, one entry per CDR3 protein. The sample lists roughly 320,000 distinct CDR3 sequences, 28% occurring once. The sample comprised PBMCs or a T cell subset sorted from them (not recorded which). The source is an adult woman who had mild COVID-19 (a few samples of this study predate the infection). Cell type and time point are not known.

The J gene is TRBJ2-7, the V gene TRBV4-3; 9 positions agree with TRBD2. CDR1 and CDR2 from the germline V gene are LGHNA and YSLEER. The CDR3 loop spans 15 amino acids. V shed 4 bases and J 5 bases; nucleotides not matched to a gene: 9. In DNA form, the CDR3 reads TGCGCCAGCAGCCTGACTAGCGGAACTTCCCACGAGCAGTACTTC. Amino acids: CASSLTSGTSHEQYF.

The V call is TRBV7-9, the J call TRBJ1-2; TRBD1 agrees at 10 bases. With V trimmed by 5 bases and J by 4 bases, 10 bases remained unmatched. The CDR3 sequence is 16 residues long. The V gene's germline CDR1 is SEHNR and CDR2 FQNEAQ (reference sequence). CDR3 bases: TGTGCCAGCAGCCCCCGCGGGACAGGGGCTTCCTATGGCTACACCTTC. Translation: CASSPRGTGASYGYTF.

The V and J genes are TRBV11-2 and TRBJ2-2; the match to TRBD2 covers 12 bases. From germline, CDR1 is SGHAT and CDR2 FQNNGV. V was pared by 7 bases and J by 6 bases, with 9 bases of the junction left unmatched. There are 16 residues in the CDR3. The chain's CDR3 is CASTSSGGAGAGELFF. The CDR3 DNA reads as TGTGCCAGCACCTCTAGCGGGGGGGCCGGTGCCGGGGAGCTGTTTTTT.

The DNA for the CDR3 is TGTGCCAGCAGCCAAGGGACAGCTATGAACACTGAAGCTTTCTTT. Protein product: CASSQGTAMNTEAFF. The chain has TRBV4-2 and TRBJ1-1; TRBD1 might be the D (6 bases). Germline V gene sequence: CDR1 LGHNA, CDR2 YNFKEQ. The CDR3 loop spans 15 amino acids. The V end lost 1 base, the J end lost 0 bases, and 9 bases lay between the germline ends.

The sample holds a few counts of this clonotype. The J gene is TRBJ1-5, the V gene TRBV12-3 or TRBV12-4; D is uncertain. The germline V and J ends were trimmed by 6 bases and 10 bases, with 13 bases remaining between them. This CDR3 is 12 amino acids long. CDR3 residues: CASSPRVGPQHF. Here the CDR3 DNA reads TGTGCCAGCAGCCCCCGGGTGGGTCCCCAGCATTTT.

This clonotype has only a few counts. This sequence joins TRBV11-2 and TRBJ2-7; 8 bases are shared with TRBD1. Germline V gene data show CDR1 as SGHAT and CDR2 as FQNNGV. The CDR3 is 14 residues long. J lost 3 bases, V lost 9 bases, and 10 bases had no gene match. Written as DNA, the CDR3 is TGTGCCAGTGGAGCTACAGGGGGGAGCTACGAGCAGTACTTC. Translation gives CASGATGGSYEQYF.

J is TRBJ2-7 and V is TRBV7-8; TRBD1 agrees at 8 bases. J gave up 2 bases and V 0 bases, and 6 bases lay outside the gene matches. The CDR3 is made up of 16 amino acids. In germline, CDR1 is SGHVS, CDR2 FQNEAQ. The CDR3 DNA sequence: TGTGCCAGCAGCTTAGCGATACAGGGGGAGGCCTACGAGCAGTACTTC. As protein: CASSLAIQGEAYEQYF.

This clonotype was counted a few times. This rearrangement joins TRBV27 to TRBJ2-1; possible D gene TRBD2, 5 bases. Trimming took off 2 bases at V and 0 bases at J, with 11 bases between the two ends. Per germline, CDR1 MNHEY and CDR2 SMNVEV (reference sequence). The CDR3 has 16 residues. CDR3 in DNA: TGTGCCAGCAGTTTAGAGCGGCAGAGCTCCTACAATGAGCAGTTCTTC. Its translation is CASSLERQSSYNEQFF.

This clonotype was counted between two and nine times. The chain carries TRBV12-3 or TRBV12-4 and TRBJ2-7, with TRBD1 matching over 10 bases. CDR3 length equals 15 residues. V lost 2 bases to trimming and J lost 2 bases; unmatched junction nucleotides: 3. In nucleotides, the CDR3 is TGTGCCAGCAGTTTAAGGGGACAGGGGCCCTACGAGCAGTACTTC. Its translation is CASSLRGQGPYEQYF.

This clonotype was found many times. The chain is built from TRBV25-1 and TRBJ2-1; TRBD2 is a possible D gene (7 bases). This CDR3 region has 13 residues. Germline V lookup: CDR1 MGHDK, CDR2 SYGVNS. Trimming took off 3 bases at V and 6 bases at J, with 9 bases between the two ends. For the CDR3, the DNA is TGTGCCAGCAGTGAGAGGGGGGGCAATGAGCAGTTCTTC. This encodes CASSERGGNEQFF.

This chain uses TRBV5-5 with TRBJ2-3; D is unclear. V lost 4 bases and J 3 bases, leaving 9 bases between the germline ends. This CDR3 comprises 13 residues. Looked up from germline, CDR1 is SGHKS and CDR2 is YYEKEE (reference sequence). The CDR3 region has the DNA TGTGCCAGCAGCCGGAGTCTAACAGATACGCAGTATTTT. Its translation: CASSRSLTDTQYF. Looking up the rest from reference TRBV5-5 and TRBJ2-3 gives the full variable domain: DAGVTQSPTHLIKTRGQQVTLRCSPISGHKSVSWYQQVLGQGPQFIFQYYEKEERGRGNFPDRFSARQFPNYSSELNVNALLLGDSALYLCASSRSLTDTQYFGPGTRLTVL.

This chain uses TRBV29-1 with TRBJ2-1; 14 positions agree with TRBD2. Germline CDR1 and CDR2: SQVTM and ANQGSEA. This CDR3 region has 19 residues. The ends lost 7 bases at V and 3 bases at J; junction bases unmatched: 17. The CDR3 loop reads CSGTRPGTSGGSRYNEQFF. CDR3 nucleotide sequence: TGCAGCGGTACTCGACCCGGGACTAGCGGGGGTTCCCGCTACAATGAGCAGTTCTTC.

This clonotype appeared a few times. This chain connects TRBV7-9 to TRBJ1-3; D gene uncertain. CDR3 length equals 15 residues. The V gene's germline CDR1 is SEHNR and CDR2 FQNEAQ (reference sequence). V shed 6 bases and J shed 0 bases, with 12 bases lying between them. The CDR3 reads CASSSPGPSGNTIYF. CDR3 DNA: TGTGCCAGCAGTTCCCCAGGTCCCTCTGGAAACACCATATATTTT.

The V gene is TRBV10-3, the J gene TRBJ2-3; a possible D gene is TRBD2 (6 bases). V lost 11 bases, J lost 6 bases, and 15 bases lay in between. Germline V lookup: CDR1 ENHRY, CDR2 SYGVKD. CDR3 length equals 12 residues. CDR3 amino acids: CAAKGGLDTQYF. The CDR3 bases are TGTGCCGCCAAGGGAGGTCTCGATACGCAGTATTTT.

The chain has TRBV6-6 and TRBJ1-2; 11 bases align to TRBD1. The CDR3 spans 15 residues. The V gene's germline CDR1 is MNHNY and CDR2 SVGAGI (reference sequence). V trimming: 6 bases; J trimming: 4 bases; junction bases outside the gene matches: 7. DNA of the CDR3: TGTGCCAGCAGCGGACAGGGGGCCTTTGGCTATGGCTACACCTTC. It yields the protein CASSGQGAFGYGYTF.

The chain carries TRBV12-3 or TRBV12-4 and TRBJ1-1; D gene uncertain. The CDR3 is 15 amino acids. V was pared by 1 base and J by 7 bases, with 16 bases between. CDR3 nucleotides: TGTGCCAGCAGTTTAGAGCTTGAGCGGAGCCTTGAAGCTTTCTTT. It translates to CASSLELERSLEAFF.